One sample yielded the 17 T cell receptor beta chains listed below, sequenced in a study of T cell responses to AZD1222 COVID-19 vaccine. Sequenced by immunoSEQ multiplex PCR; TCRdb stores in-frame clones only, minus some. The sample holds about 82,000 clones, around 87% seen once. Here the sequenced sample was peripheral blood, taken 28 days after the second AZD1222 dose. Source of these receptors: an adult who received the AZD1222 COVID-19 vaccine.

This sequence joins TRBV11-1 and TRBJ1-1; D not certain. The V and J ends lost 1 base and 2 bases respectively, with 8 bases between them. The germline V gene has CDR1 SGHAT and CDR2 FQDESV (reference sequence). The CDR3 consists of 14 residues. The CDR3 loop reads CASSLEFGNTEAFF. CDR3 DNA: TGTGCCAGCAGCTTAGAGTTTGGAAACACTGAAGCTTTCTTT.

The chain uses TRBV9 and TRBJ1-2, with D unresolved. CDR1 and CDR2 from the germline V gene are SGDLS and YYNGEE. V was clipped by 6 bases and J by 6 bases, with 15 bases between them. CDR3 size: 13 residues. This CDR3 is CASTLGPWDGYTF. The CDR3 DNA reads TGTGCCAGCACTCTGGGCCCATGGGATGGCTACACCTTC.

This clone was picked up many times. The chain uses TRBV6-4 and TRBJ2-1, with TRBD2 matching over 8 bases. V was clipped by 4 bases and J by 7 bases; unmatched bases: 9. This CDR3 contains 15 residues. Germline values: CDR1 MRHNA, CDR2 SNTAGT. The CDR3 here is CASSVWSGGANEQFF. CDR3 bases: TGTGCCAGCAGTGTTTGGTCGGGGGGGGCAAATGAGCAGTTCTTC.

The chain has TRBV10-3 and TRBJ1-2; D uncertain. The CDR3 is 14 residues long. The V gene lost 11 bases and the J gene lost 4 bases, with 20 bases spanning the gap. The germline V gene has CDR1 ENHRY and CDR2 SYGVKD. This CDR3 reads CASKPPGESYGYTF. CDR3 nucleotide sequence: TGTGCCTCCAAACCACCAGGAGAATCCTATGGCTACACCTTC.

The gene calls are TRBV10-3 and TRBJ2-5; D tentatively reads TRBD1 or TRBD2 (5 bases each). Trimming pared 8 bases from V and 5 bases from J, leaving 15 bases between. The CDR3 contains 13 residues. Looked up from germline, CDR1 is ENHRY and CDR2 is SYGVKD. CDR3 DNA: TGTGCCATCCGGGGTGTAGAGGGGGAGACCCAGTACTTC. Translating gives CAIRGVEGETQYF.

The chain has TRBV7-3 and TRBJ2-1, with D possibly TRBD2 on 6 matching bases. Deletions cut 3 bases from V and 2 bases from J, with 11 bases between. Germline loops: CDR1 SGHTA, CDR2 FQGTGA. The CDR3 extends over 15 amino acids. The CDR3 region has the DNA TGTGCCAGCAGCTTTGCGGGGACCCCCTACAATGAGCAGTTCTTC. It is translated as CASSFAGTPYNEQFF.

The CDR3 is CAFSGGTDTQYF. Here the CDR3 DNA reads TGTGCCTTCAGCGGGGGGACAGATACGCAGTATTTT. The genes are TRBV30 and TRBJ2-3, with TRBD2 matching 9 bases. The CDR3 is 12 residues long. CDR1 is GTSNPN, CDR2 SVGIG, per germline (reference sequence). The ends lost 7 bases at V and 3 bases at J; junction bases unmatched: 2. Complete variable domain (other parts from reference TRBV30 and TRBJ2-3): SQTIHQWPATLVQPVGSPLSLECTVEGTSNPNLYWYRQAAGRGLQLLFYSVGIGQISSEVPQNLSASRPQDRQFILSSKKLLLSDSGFYLCAFSGGTDTQYFGPGTRLTVL.

The chain combines TRBV28 with TRBJ1-1, with unresolved D. The CDR3 sequence is 12 residues long. Germline V lookup: CDR1 MDHEN, CDR2 SYDVKM. Trimming removed 4 bases from V and 5 bases from J, with 8 bases in between. The DNA for the CDR3 is TGTGCCAGCAGTTCGATGGTTACTGAAGCTTTCTTT. Its protein product is CASSSMVTEAFF. The full variable domain, completed using reference TRBV28 and TRBJ1-1, is DVKVTQSSRYLVKRTGEKVFLECVQDMDHENMFWYRQDPGLGLRLIYFSYDVKMKEKGDIPEGYSVSREKKERFSLILESASTNQTSMYLCASSSMVTEAFFGQGTRLTVV.

The chain recombines TRBV7-3 with TRBJ2-7; 9 bases fit TRBD1. From germline, CDR1 is SGHTA and CDR2 FQGTGA. The J segment lost 3 bases and the V segment lost 2 bases, leaving 2 bases of the junction unmatched. There are 14 residues in the CDR3. DNA of the CDR3: TGTGCCAGCAGCTTATCGGGACAGGGCTACGAGCAGTACTTC. It codes for CASSLSGQGYEQYF.

The V call is TRBV9, the J call TRBJ2-1, with D possibly called TRBD1 or TRBD2 (5 bases each). This CDR3 is 15 amino acids long. Looked up from germline, CDR1 is SGDLS and CDR2 is YYNGEE. V lost 4 bases and J lost 6, with 17 bases in between. In DNA, the CDR3 is TGTGCCAGCAGCCCCGCATGGGGCGGAGGCAATGAGCAGTTCTTC. Encoded protein: CASSPAWGGGNEQFF.

The chain joins TRBV30 to TRBJ2-7; 9 bases agree with TRBD1. CDR3 length: 12 amino acids. V gave up 2 bases and J gave up 7 bases; unmatched junction bases: 3. The germline CDR1 and CDR2 sequences are GTSNPN and SVGIG (reference sequence). CDR3: CAWSSGTGEQYF. In DNA form, the CDR3 reads TGTGCCTGGAGTTCCGGGACAGGGGAGCAGTACTTC.

The CDR3 DNA sequence: TGTGCCAGCAAAGCGGGGGGGAACCAAGAGACCCAGTACTTC. Translated: CASKAGGNQETQYF. The chain carries TRBV6-6 and TRBJ2-5; 10 bases map to TRBD2. The CDR3 spans 14 residues. Trimming at V came to 7 bases and at J to 0 bases, leaving 2 bases not matched to a gene. CDR1 and CDR2 (germline): MNHNY, SVGAGI (reference sequence).

This clone was detected only once. The chain is built from TRBV7-2 and TRBJ2-3, with D hard to call. Per germline, CDR1 SGHTA and CDR2 FQGNSA. CDR3 size: 13 residues. V shed 1 base and J shed 0 bases, with 2 bases lying between them. The CDR3 spells CASSLVSTDTQYF. For the CDR3, the DNA is TGTGCCAGCAGCTTAGTAAGCACAGATACGCAGTATTTT.

This chain uses TRBV5-6 with TRBJ1-1; D ambiguous. CDR1 and CDR2 (germline): SGHDT, YYEEEE. This CDR3 spans 13 amino acids. Trimming took 2 bases from V and 1 from J, leaving 6 bases between them. The CDR3 region has the DNA TGTGCCAGCAGCTTCCCAGGGAACACTGAAGCTTTCTTT. This sequence encodes CASSFPGNTEAFF.

V usage is TRBV5-1 and J usage is TRBJ1-1; D call uncertain. Germline V gene data show CDR1 as SGHRS and CDR2 as YFSETQ. This CDR3 has 12 residues. Trimming removed 3 bases from V and 2 bases from J, with 5 bases in between. For the CDR3, the DNA is TGCGCCAGCAGCTCCGAAAACACTGAAGCTTTCTTT. Translated: CASSSENTEAFF.

This clone was recorded a few times. The chain uses TRBV29-1 and TRBJ1-2; 8 positions agree with TRBD1. V lost 0 bases and J lost 3; bases outside the gene matches: 3. Per the germline V gene, CDR1 is SQVTM and CDR2 is ANQGSEA. This CDR3 spans 14 amino acids. The chain's CDR3 is CSVEDQQGDYGYTF. As DNA, the CDR3 is TGCAGCGTTGAAGATCAACAGGGGGACTATGGCTACACCTTC. Complete variable domain (other parts from reference TRBV29-1 and TRBJ1-2): SAVISQKPSRDICQRGTSLTIQCQVDSQVTMMFWYRQQPGQSLTLIATANQGSEATYESGFVIDKFPISRPNLTFSTLTVSNMSPEDSSIYLCSVEDQQGDYGYTFGSGTRLTVV.

The chain uses TRBV3-1 (or the pseudogene TRBV3-2) and TRBJ1-3; D not certain. This CDR3 region has 13 residues. Germline-derived CDR1 and CDR2 are LGHDT and YNNKEL (reference sequence). Trimming took off 5 bases at V and 4 bases at J, with 9 bases between the two ends. The CDR3 region has the DNA TGTGCCAGCAGCAGTAAGGGCGGAAACACCATATATTTT. Its protein product is CASSSKGGNTIYF.